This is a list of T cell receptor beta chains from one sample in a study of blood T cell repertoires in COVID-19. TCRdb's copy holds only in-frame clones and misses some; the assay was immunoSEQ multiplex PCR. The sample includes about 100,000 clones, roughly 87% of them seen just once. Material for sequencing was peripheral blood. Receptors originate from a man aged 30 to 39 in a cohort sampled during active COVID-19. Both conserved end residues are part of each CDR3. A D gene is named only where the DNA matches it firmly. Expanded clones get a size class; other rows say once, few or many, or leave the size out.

CDR3: CASSTPGGNYYGYTF; DNA: TGTGCCAGCAGCACCCCCGGGGGGAACTACTATGGCTACACCTTC; J: TRBJ1-2; V: TRBV5-4; D: .; size: .
CDR3: CASRTDTQYF; DNA: TGTGCCAGTAGAACAGATACGCAGTATTTT; J: TRBJ2-3; V: TRBV6-5; D: .; size: .
CDR3: CASTPQPQRGGSRQYF; DNA: TGTGCCAGCACACCCCAACCTCAGCGGGGGGGCTCTCGGCAGTACTTC; J: TRBJ2-7; V: TRBV2; D: TRBD2; size: .
CDR3: CASSLSGGGGKTQYF; DNA: TGTGCCAGCAGTTTAAGCGGCGGGGGGGGAAAGACCCAGTACTTC; J: TRBJ2-5; V: TRBV6-2/TRBV6-3; D: TRBD2; size: once
CDR3: CASRPGTNALYEQYF; DNA: TGTGCCAGCAGACCCGGGACAAATGCCCTCTACGAGCAGTACTTC; J: TRBJ2-7; V: TRBV28; D: .; size: .
CDR3: CASRGDSDSSGANVLTF; DNA: TGTGCCAGCAGGGGGGACAGTGATAGCTCTGGGGCCAACGTCCTGACTTTC; J: TRBJ2-6; V: TRBV28; D: TRBD1; size: .
CDR3: CASSIGGQGRRGYTF; DNA: TGTGCCAGCAGCATCGGAGGACAGGGGCGGAGAGGCTACACCTTC; J: TRBJ1-2; V: TRBV13; D: TRBD1; size: .
CDR3: CASSRTGYNEQFF; DNA: TGTGCCAGCAGTCGGACAGGCTACAATGAGCAGTTCTTC; J: TRBJ2-1; V: TRBV6-5; D: TRBD1; size: .
CDR3: CASNAGTGSYEQYF; DNA: TGTGCCAGCAATGCCGGGACAGGGTCCTACGAGCAGTACTTC; J: TRBJ2-7; V: TRBV28; D: TRBD1; size: .
CDR3: CASSTGGSGNTIYF; DNA: TGTGCCAGCAGCACAGGGGGTTCTGGAAACACCATATATTTT; J: TRBJ1-3; V: TRBV7-2; D: TRBD1; size: .
CDR3: CASSLAGQDNEQFF; DNA: TGTGCCAGCAGCTTAGCGGGACAAGACAATGAGCAGTTCTTC; J: TRBJ2-1; V: TRBV7-9; D: .; size: .
CDR3: CASSLRAYEQYF; DNA: TGTGCCAGCAGCCTCAGGGCTTACGAGCAGTACTTC; J: TRBJ2-7; V: TRBV7-8; D: .; size: .
CDR3: CASSRAGVSYNEQFF; DNA: TGTGCCAGCAGTCGGGCGGGGGTCTCCTACAATGAGCAGTTCTTC; J: TRBJ2-1; V: TRBV2; D: TRBD2; size: .
CDR3: CASSLGAGEISTDTQYF; DNA: TGTGCCAGCAGCTTAGGCGCGGGGGAGATTAGCACAGATACGCAGTATTTT; J: TRBJ2-3; V: TRBV7-9; D: TRBD2; size: medium-sized
CDR3: CASSYAGETQYF; DNA: TGTGCCAGCAGTTACGCCGGTGAGACCCAGTACTTC; J: TRBJ2-5; V: TRBV6-5; D: .; size: .
CDR3: CASSQSWPLPGGDEKLFF; DNA: TGCGCCAGCAGTCAATCGTGGCCGTTACCGGGGGGGGATGAAAAACTGTTTTTT; J: TRBJ1-4; V: TRBV23-1; D: .; size: few
CDR3: CASSLAAAGGSLYNEQFF; DNA: TGCGCCAGCAGCTTGGCCGCAGCGGGGGGTTCCCTCTACAATGAGCAGTTCTTC; J: TRBJ2-1; V: TRBV5-1; D: TRBD2; size: .
CDR3: CASSLVGNSVTEAFF; DNA: TGTGCCAGCAGCTTAGTGGGCAACTCCGTCACTGAAGCTTTCTTT; J: TRBJ1-1; V: TRBV7-2; D: .; size: .
CDR3: CASSEPGHYEQYF; DNA: TGTGCCAGCAGTGAACCAGGCCACTACGAGCAGTACTTC; J: TRBJ2-7; V: TRBV6-1; D: .; size: .
CDR3: CASRRTFHGYTF; DNA: TGTGCCAGCAGGAGGACATTTCATGGCTACACCTTC; J: TRBJ1-2; V: TRBV6-5; D: .; size: .
CDR3: CASSPAGGAGQPQHF; DNA: TGTGCCAGCTCACCCGCAGGGGGCGCGGGTCAGCCCCAGCATTTT; J: TRBJ1-5; V: TRBV18; D: TRBD1; size: once
CDR3: CASSLGGGRSGANVLTF; DNA: TGTGCCAGCAGCCTCGGAGGGGGCCGATCTGGGGCCAACGTCCTGACTTTC; J: TRBJ2-6; V: TRBV7-3; D: .; size: .
CDR3: CSVGTQDSGLQYF; DNA: TGCAGCGTAGGTACCCAGGACAGCGGCCTCCAGTACTTC; J: TRBJ2-5; V: TRBV29-1; D: .; size: .
CDR3: CATSTDTQYF; DNA: TGTGCCACTAGCACAGATACGCAGTATTTT; J: TRBJ2-3; V: TRBV30; D: .; size: .
CDR3: CASSPGTGPAETQYF; DNA: TGTGCCAGCAGCCCCGGGACAGGGCCTGCAGAGACCCAGTACTTC; J: TRBJ2-5; V: TRBV6-4; D: TRBD1; size: .
CDR3: CASSLGTSSRNEQFF; DNA: TGTGCCAGCAGTTTGGGGACTAGCAGTAGGAATGAGCAGTTCTTC; J: TRBJ2-1; V: TRBV27; D: TRBD2; size: .
CDR3: CSAREPPLLHF; DNA: TGCAGTGCTAGAGAGCCTCCACTCCTCCACTTT; J: TRBJ1-6; V: TRBV20-1; D: .; size: .
CDR3: CASSPGRDQPQHF; DNA: TGTGCCAGCTCACCAGGGAGGGATCAGCCCCAGCATTTT; J: TRBJ1-5; V: TRBV18; D: .; size: .
CDR3: CASSGGQGAREQYF; DNA: TGCGCCAGCAGCGGAGGACAGGGGGCCCGGGAGCAGTACTTC; J: TRBJ2-7; V: TRBV5-1; D: TRBD1; size: few
CDR3: CASSPGIRDYEQYF; DNA: TGTGCCAGCAGTCCCGGGATTCGAGACTACGAGCAGTACTTC; J: TRBJ2-7; V: TRBV27; D: .; size: .
CDR3: CASSFTGSNNEQFF; DNA: TGTGCCAGCAGTTTTACAGGGTCAAACAATGAGCAGTTCTTC; J: TRBJ2-1; V: TRBV6-4; D: .; size: .
CDR3: CASSPGTSGGAYEQYF; DNA: TGCGCCAGCAGCCCGGGGACTAGCGGGGGGGCCTACGAGCAGTACTTC; J: TRBJ2-7; V: TRBV5-1; D: TRBD2; size: medium-sized
CDR3: CASSSQGSEQFF; DNA: TGTGCCAGCAGCTCACAGGGATCTGAGCAGTTCTTC; J: TRBJ2-1; V: TRBV7-9; D: .; size: .
CDR3: CASSLGGQLPYGYTF; DNA: TGTGCCAGCAGCTTAGGTGGACAACTGCCTTATGGCTACACCTTC; J: TRBJ1-2; V: TRBV7-9; D: .; size: once
CDR3: CASSEDSLEQFF; DNA: TGTGCCAGCAGTGAAGACAGCCTAGAGCAGTTCTTC; J: TRBJ2-1; V: TRBV2; D: .; size: .
CDR3: CAWSQGAFSGNTIYF; DNA: TGTGCCTGGAGTCAGGGGGCCTTCTCTGGAAACACCATATATTTT; J: TRBJ1-3; V: TRBV30; D: TRBD1; size: .
CDR3: CASSLGQGRGEQYF; DNA: TGTGCCAGCAGCTTAGGACAGGGACGAGGCGAGCAGTACTTC; J: TRBJ2-7; V: TRBV7-2; D: TRBD1; size: .
CDR3: CAISDSLTYEQYF; DNA: TGTGCCATCAGTGACTCACTAACCTACGAGCAGTACTTC; J: TRBJ2-7; V: TRBV10-3; D: .; size: .
CDR3: CASSLRVTDTQYF; DNA: TGTGCCAGCAGCTTGCGTGTCACAGATACGCAGTATTTT; J: TRBJ2-3; V: TRBV5-6; D: .; size: .
CDR3: CASSLYGQGTGYTF; DNA: TGTGCCAGCAGCTTATACGGACAGGGGACGGGCTACACCTTC; J: TRBJ1-2; V: TRBV7-9; D: TRBD1; size: few
CDR3: CAWSGLALETQYF; DNA: TGTGCCTGGAGTGGACTAGCTTTGGAGACCCAGTACTTC; J: TRBJ2-5; V: TRBV30; D: TRBD2; size: .
CDR3: CASSQRGQGNYGYTF; DNA: TGTGCCAGCAGCCAACGGGGACAGGGGAACTATGGCTACACCTTC; J: TRBJ1-2; V: TRBV5-4; D: TRBD1; size: medium-sized
CDR3: CASSTGQGYEQYF; DNA: TGTGCCAGCAGCACGGGACAAGGTTACGAGCAGTACTTC; J: TRBJ2-7; V: TRBV5-6; D: .; size: .
CDR3: CASNPGGVAAYEQYF; DNA: TGTGCCAGCAATCCGGGGGGGGTAGCTGCCTACGAGCAGTACTTC; J: TRBJ2-7; V: TRBV27; D: TRBD2; size: .
CDR3: CASSLGVEVETQYF; DNA: TGTGCCAGCAGCTTAGGTGTGGAGGTAGAGACCCAGTACTTC; J: TRBJ2-5; V: TRBV11-2; D: .; size: once
CDR3: CASSLAPSGGTGELFF; DNA: TGTGCCAGCAGCTTAGCTCCTAGCGGGGGCACCGGGGAGCTGTTTTTT; J: TRBJ2-2; V: TRBV7-9; D: TRBD2; size: .
CDR3: CASSPTANYQETQYF; DNA: TGTGCCAGCAGCCCGACAGCGAACTACCAAGAGACCCAGTACTTC; J: TRBJ2-5; V: TRBV3-1/TRBV3-2; D: .; size: .
CDR3: CASRITGQDNEKLFF; DNA: TGTGCCAGCAGAATAACGGGACAGGATAATGAAAAACTGTTTTTT; J: TRBJ1-4; V: TRBV5-5; D: TRBD1; size: .
CDR3: CASGGQGNPRGYEQYF; DNA: TGTGCCAGCGGAGGACAGGGAAACCCCAGGGGCTACGAGCAGTACTTC; J: TRBJ2-7; V: TRBV11-1; D: TRBD1; size: .
CDR3: CASGGALTGELFF; DNA: TGTGCCAGTGGAGGGGCGCTCACCGGGGAGCTGTTTTTT; J: TRBJ2-2; V: TRBV19; D: .; size: .
CDR3: CSVTTNYGYTF; DNA: TGCAGTGTTACAACGAACTATGGCTACACCTTC; J: TRBJ1-2; V: TRBV20-1; D: .; size: .
CDR3: CASSVGVTGGNTEAFF; DNA: TGTGCCAGCAGCGTAGGGGTTACAGGGGGGAACACTGAAGCTTTCTTT; J: TRBJ1-1; V: TRBV9; D: TRBD1; size: .
CDR3: CASHIDGGNYGYTF; DNA: TGCGCCAGCCATATCGACGGGGGAAACTATGGCTACACCTTC; J: TRBJ1-2; V: TRBV5-1; D: .; size: .
CDR3: CASSLYRLAGGRDTQYF; DNA: TGTGCCAGCAGCTTATACCGACTAGCGGGGGGGCGAGATACGCAGTATTTT; J: TRBJ2-3; V: TRBV7-2; D: TRBD2; size: .
CDR3: CASSFGGTNTDTQYF; DNA: TGTGCCAGCAGTTTTGGTGGGACTAACACAGATACGCAGTATTTT; J: TRBJ2-3; V: TRBV27; D: TRBD2; size: .
CDR3: CASSLDRASTDTQYF; DNA: TGTGCCAGCAGCTTAGACAGGGCTAGCACAGATACGCAGTATTTT; J: TRBJ2-3; V: TRBV7-8; D: .; size: .
CDR3: CASSQDYAMVGTGTLDEQFF; DNA: TGTGCCAGCAGCCAAGACTATGCCATGGTAGGGACAGGGACGTTGGATGAGCAGTTCTTC; J: TRBJ2-1; V: TRBV3-1/TRBV3-2; D: TRBD1; size: few
CDR3: CAGGGGYNEQFF; DNA: TGTGCCGGGGGCGGGGGATACAATGAGCAGTTCTTC; J: TRBJ2-1; V: TRBV30; D: .; size: .
CDR3: CASSLGAGKNSPLHF; DNA: TGTGCCAGCAGCTTAGGCGCAGGGAAGAATTCACCCCTCCACTTT; J: TRBJ1-6; V: TRBV7-2; D: .; size: .
CDR3: CASSQDRLGTDTQYF; DNA: TGTGCCAGCAGCCAAGATCGTCTCGGCACAGATACGCAGTATTTT; J: TRBJ2-3; V: TRBV3-1/TRBV3-2; D: .; size: .